A selection of T cell receptor beta chains follows, all from one sample in a study of T cells in Graves' hyperthyroidism and ophthalmopathy. TCRdb re-analysed the multiplex PCR reads in MiXCR, keeping a single row per CDR3 protein. The top ten clones hold roughly 31% of a sample with just under 750,000 distinct CDR3 sequences, 30% to 40% of them seen once. Material: blood. These receptors were collected from a woman aged 40 to 49 with Graves' hyperthyroidism. CDR3s include the opening cysteine and the closing phenylalanine or tryptophan. The D gene is left open where the match is weak. A row's size may be missing; if present it is once, few, many or a size class.

>-|TRBJ2-7|-|TRBV7-2|14
CASRGGQRSYEQYF
TGTGCCAGCAGGGGCGGCCAAAGGTCCTACGAGCAGTACTTC
>-|TRBJ1-4|-|TRBV14|21
CASSQDVLGWEGDAEDEKLFF
TGTGCCAGCAGCCAAGATGTTTTGGGTTGGGAGGGGGACGCAGAGGATGAAAAACTGTTTTTT
>few|TRBJ1-4|-|TRBV12-3/TRBV12-4|12
CASSLELEKLFF
TGTGCCAGCAGTTTGGAGTTGGAGAAACTGTTTTTT
>few|TRBJ1-5|-|TRBV6-2/TRBV6-3|14
CASKNAGSAQPQHF
TGTGCCAGCAAGAACGCAGGGTCGGCTCAGCCCCAGCATTTT
>-|TRBJ1-2|-|TRBV2|11
CASSVGVGYTF
TGTGCCAGCAGTGTAGGGGTTGGCTACACCTTC
>few|TRBJ1-5|TRBD1|TRBV14|14
CASSRGGGSSPQHF
TGTGCCAGCAGCCGCGGAGGGGGCTCATCGCCCCAGCATTTT
>-|TRBJ2-7|TRBD1|TRBV6-5|13
CASRTGIRDERYF
TGTGCCAGCAGGACAGGGATTCGGGACGAGCGGTACTTC
>-|TRBJ1-6|-|TRBV11-2|17
CASSLGLGSSYNSPLHF
TGTGCCAGCAGCTTAGGGTTAGGGAGCTCCTATAATTCACCCCTCCACTTT
>-|TRBJ1-1|-|TRBV12-3/TRBV12-4|14
CASSPNGEGTEAFF
TGTGCCAGCAGTCCTAATGGGGAAGGGACTGAAGCTTTCTTT
>many|TRBJ2-2|-|TRBV10-1|14
CASSVGFNTGELFF
TGCGCCAGCAGTGTCGGCTTTAACACCGGGGAGCTGTTTTTT
>few|TRBJ1-5|-|TRBV7-8|17
CASSLVKGKVGNQPQHF
TGTGCCAGCAGCTTGGTAAAGGGGAAGGTCGGCAATCAGCCCCAGCATTTT
>-|TRBJ1-4|-|TRBV28|15
CASSTRQSLNEKLFF
TGTGCCAGCAGTACCAGACAGTCACTCAACGAAAAACTGTTTTTT
>few|TRBJ2-6|-|TRBV10-3|17
CASSYSRGGSGANVLTF
TGTGCCAGCAGTTACTCTAGAGGGGGCTCTGGGGCCAACGTCCTGACTTTC
>-|TRBJ2-3|-|TRBV29-1|16
CSVEDRLESSTDTQYF
TGCAGCGTGGAAGACAGGCTTGAATCTAGCACAGATACGCAGTATTTT
>few|TRBJ2-7|-|TRBV12-3/TRBV12-4|19
CASSLTGQALAAGAGEQYF
TGTGCCAGCAGTCTGACAGGGCAGGCCTTAGCGGCGGGGGCAGGTGAGCAGTACTTC
>-|TRBJ1-5|-|TRBV10-1|14
CAWGLGRSHQPQHF
TGCGCCTGGGGGCTAGGGAGGTCCCATCAGCCCCAGCATTTT
>many|TRBJ1-2|-|TRBV19|13
CASSTGLAGGYTF
TGTGCCAGTAGTACGGGCCTGGCGGGGGGCTACACCTTC